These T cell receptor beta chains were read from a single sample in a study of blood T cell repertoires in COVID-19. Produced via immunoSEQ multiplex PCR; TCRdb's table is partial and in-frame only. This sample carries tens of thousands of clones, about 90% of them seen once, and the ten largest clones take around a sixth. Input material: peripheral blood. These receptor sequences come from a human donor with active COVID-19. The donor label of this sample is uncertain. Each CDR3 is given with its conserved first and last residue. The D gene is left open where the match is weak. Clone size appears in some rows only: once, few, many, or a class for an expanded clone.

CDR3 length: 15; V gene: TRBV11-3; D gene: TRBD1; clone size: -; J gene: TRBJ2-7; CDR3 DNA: TGTGCCAGCAGCTTTGGACAGGGGGCCAGGTACGAGCAGTACTTC; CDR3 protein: CASSFGQGARYEQYF
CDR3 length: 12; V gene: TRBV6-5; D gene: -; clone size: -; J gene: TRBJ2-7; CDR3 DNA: TGTGCCAGCAGTTACACCTCGGGAGAGCAGTACTTC; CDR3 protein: CASSYTSGEQYF
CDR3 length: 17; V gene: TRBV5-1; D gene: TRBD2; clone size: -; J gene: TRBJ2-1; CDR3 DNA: TGCGCCAGCAGCTTGGGGCTAGCGGGGGGGCCGGGAGGTGAGCAGTTCTTC; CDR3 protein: CASSLGLAGGPGGEQFF
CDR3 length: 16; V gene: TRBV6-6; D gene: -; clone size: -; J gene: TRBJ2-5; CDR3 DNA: TGTGCCAGCAGCGTCACCGGGGCGGGGAAGCAAGAGACCCAGTACTTC; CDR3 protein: CASSVTGAGKQETQYF
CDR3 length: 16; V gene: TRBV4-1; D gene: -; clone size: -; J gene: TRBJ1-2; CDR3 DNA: TGCGCCAGCAGCCAAGGATGGTCGGGAATCCCCTATGGCTACACCTTC; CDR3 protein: CASSQGWSGIPYGYTF
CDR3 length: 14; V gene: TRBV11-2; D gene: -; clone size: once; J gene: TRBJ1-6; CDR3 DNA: TGTGCCAGCAGCTTAGAGGTAGAAAATTCACCCCTCCACTTT; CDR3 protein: CASSLEVENSPLHF
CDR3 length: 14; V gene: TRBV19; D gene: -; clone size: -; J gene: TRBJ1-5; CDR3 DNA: TGTGCCAGTAGTCAAGACAGCATCTATCAGCCCCAGCATTTT; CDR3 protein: CASSQDSIYQPQHF
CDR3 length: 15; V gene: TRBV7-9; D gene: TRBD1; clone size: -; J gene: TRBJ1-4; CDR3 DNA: TGTGCCAGCAGCGTCGGACAGGGGAGAAATGAAAAACTGTTTTTT; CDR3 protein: CASSVGQGRNEKLFF
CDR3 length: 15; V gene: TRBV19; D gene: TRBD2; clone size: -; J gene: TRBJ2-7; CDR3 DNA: TGTGCCAGTAGTATCGGAAGCGGGGGGTTCTACGAGCAGTACTTC; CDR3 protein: CASSIGSGGFYEQYF
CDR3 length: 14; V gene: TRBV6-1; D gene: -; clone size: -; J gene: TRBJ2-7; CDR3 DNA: TGTGCCAGCAGTGAAGTTGGCAGGGAGGACGAGCAGTACTTC; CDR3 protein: CASSEVGREDEQYF
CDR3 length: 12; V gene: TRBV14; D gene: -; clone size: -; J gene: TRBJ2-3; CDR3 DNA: TGTGCCAGCAGCCAAGTAGCTTATACGCAGTATTTT; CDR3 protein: CASSQVAYTQYF
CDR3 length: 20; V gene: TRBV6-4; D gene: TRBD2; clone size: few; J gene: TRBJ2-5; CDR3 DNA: TGTGCCAGCAGCGACGCCCGAAAGACTAGCGGGGGGCAGAACGAAGAGACCCAGTACTTC; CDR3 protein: CASSDARKTSGGQNEETQYF
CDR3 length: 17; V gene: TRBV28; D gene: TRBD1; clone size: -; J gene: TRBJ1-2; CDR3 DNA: TGTGCCAGCAGTTCCTTACCTCGGACAGGGGTGAACTATGGCTACACCTTC; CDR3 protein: CASSSLPRTGVNYGYTF
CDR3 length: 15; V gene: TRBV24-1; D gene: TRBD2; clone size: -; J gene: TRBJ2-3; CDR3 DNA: TGTGCCACCAGTGAAAGCGGGGGGAGCACAGATACGCAGTATTTT; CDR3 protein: CATSESGGSTDTQYF
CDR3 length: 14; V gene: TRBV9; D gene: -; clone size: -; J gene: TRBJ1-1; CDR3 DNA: TGTGCCAGCAGCGTAGGAAGGTGGGGCAGTGAAGCTTTCTTT; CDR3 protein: CASSVGRWGSEAFF
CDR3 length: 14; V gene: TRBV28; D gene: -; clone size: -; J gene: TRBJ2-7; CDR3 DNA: TGTGCCAGCAGACAGGGAGGGAGCTCCTACGAGCAGTACTTC; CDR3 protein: CASRQGGSSYEQYF
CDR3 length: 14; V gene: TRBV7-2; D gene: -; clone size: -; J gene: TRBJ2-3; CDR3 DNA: TGTGCCAGCAGCACCCGACAGTACAGGGATACGCAGTATTTT; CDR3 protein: CASSTRQYRDTQYF
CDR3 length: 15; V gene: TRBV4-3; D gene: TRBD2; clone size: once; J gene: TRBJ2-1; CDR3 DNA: TGCGCCAGCAGCCGGCTAGCGGGGCCAGTAGGGGAGCAGTTCTTC; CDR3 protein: CASSRLAGPVGEQFF
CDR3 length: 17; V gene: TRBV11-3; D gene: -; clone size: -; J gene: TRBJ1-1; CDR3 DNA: TGTGCCAGCAGCTTAGAAGATCAGGCTCCAATGAACACTGAAGCTTTCTTT; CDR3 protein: CASSLEDQAPMNTEAFF
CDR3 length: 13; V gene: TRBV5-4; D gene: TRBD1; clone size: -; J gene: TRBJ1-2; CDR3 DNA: TGTGCCAGCAGTCAGGACAGGCTTAATGGCTACACCTTC; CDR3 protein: CASSQDRLNGYTF
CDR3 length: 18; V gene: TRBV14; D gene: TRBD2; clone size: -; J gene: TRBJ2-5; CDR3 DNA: TGTGCCAGCAGCCTAACCTTTAGCGGGGGCCGCTCAATGGAGACCCAGTACTTC; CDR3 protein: CASSLTFSGGRSMETQYF
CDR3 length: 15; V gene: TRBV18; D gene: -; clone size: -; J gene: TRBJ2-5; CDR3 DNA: TGTGCCAGCTCTCAAAATGGGGGGGCCCAAGAGACCCAGTACTTC; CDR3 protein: CASSQNGGAQETQYF
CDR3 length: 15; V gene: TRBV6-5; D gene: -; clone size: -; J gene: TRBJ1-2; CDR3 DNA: TGTGCCAGCAGTTACTCTCAAGGGGTAGGCTATGGCTACACCTTC; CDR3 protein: CASSYSQGVGYGYTF
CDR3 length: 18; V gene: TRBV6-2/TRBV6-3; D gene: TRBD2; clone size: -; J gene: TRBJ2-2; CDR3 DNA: TGTGCCAGCAGTTACTCGACGACGGGCGGGGGGCCCACCGGGGAGCTGTTTTTT; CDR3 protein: CASSYSTTGGGPTGELFF
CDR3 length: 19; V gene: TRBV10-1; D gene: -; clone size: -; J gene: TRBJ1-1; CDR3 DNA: TGCGCCAGCAGACTCGCGGACAGTTCAGGGTGGGGGCTGAACACTGAAGCTTTCTTT; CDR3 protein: CASRLADSSGWGLNTEAFF
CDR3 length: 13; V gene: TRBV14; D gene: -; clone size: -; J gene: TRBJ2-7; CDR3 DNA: TGTGCCAGCAGCCAAGGCGTACTCTACGAGCAGTACTTC; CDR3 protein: CASSQGVLYEQYF
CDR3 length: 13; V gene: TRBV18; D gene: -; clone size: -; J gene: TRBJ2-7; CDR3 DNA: TGTGCCAGCTCACCGAGAACGGGCTACGAGCAGTACTTC; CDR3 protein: CASSPRTGYEQYF
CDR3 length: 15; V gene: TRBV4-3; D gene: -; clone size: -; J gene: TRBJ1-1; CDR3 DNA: TGCGCCAGCAGCCAGGTTCTGGCGGTGAACACTGAAGCTTTCTTT; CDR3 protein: CASSQVLAVNTEAFF
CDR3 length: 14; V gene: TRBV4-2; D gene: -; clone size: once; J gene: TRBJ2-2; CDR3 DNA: TGTGCCAGCAGCCAAGATACTAGCCCCGGGGAGCTGTTTTTT; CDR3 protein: CASSQDTSPGELFF
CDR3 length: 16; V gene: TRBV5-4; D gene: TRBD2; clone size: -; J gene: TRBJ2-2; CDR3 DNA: TGTGCCAGCAGCTACCAGCGGGGGGGCAACACCGGGGAGCTGTTTTTT; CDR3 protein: CASSYQRGGNTGELFF
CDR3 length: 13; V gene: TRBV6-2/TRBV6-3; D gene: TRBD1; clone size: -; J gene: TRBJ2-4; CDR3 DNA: TGTGCCAGCAGTGGACAGGGGCGGTACATTCAGTACTTC; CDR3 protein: CASSGQGRYIQYF
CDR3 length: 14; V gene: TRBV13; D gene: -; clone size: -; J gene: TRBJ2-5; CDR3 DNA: TGTGCCAGCAGCCCCATGGGAGAAGAAGAGACCCAGTACTTC; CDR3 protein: CASSPMGEEETQYF
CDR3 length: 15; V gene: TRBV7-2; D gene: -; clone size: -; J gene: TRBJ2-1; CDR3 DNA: TGTGCCAGCAGCTCGTCGGGACTTGCCTACAATGAGCAGTTCTTC; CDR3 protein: CASSSSGLAYNEQFF
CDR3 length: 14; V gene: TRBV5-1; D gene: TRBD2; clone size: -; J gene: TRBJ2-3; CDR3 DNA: TGCGCCAGCAGCTCAAGCGGGGGTCTCGATACGCAGTATTTT; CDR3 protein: CASSSSGGLDTQYF
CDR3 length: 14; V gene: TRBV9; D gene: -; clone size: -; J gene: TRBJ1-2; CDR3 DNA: TGTGCCAGCAGCGCGAGACACGTAAACTATGGCTACACCTTC; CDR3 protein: CASSARHVNYGYTF
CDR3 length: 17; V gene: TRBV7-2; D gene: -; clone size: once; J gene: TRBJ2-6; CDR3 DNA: TGTGCCAGCAGCGTAGGGCAGGGTGGTTCTGGGGCCAACGTCCTGACTTTC; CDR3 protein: CASSVGQGGSGANVLTF